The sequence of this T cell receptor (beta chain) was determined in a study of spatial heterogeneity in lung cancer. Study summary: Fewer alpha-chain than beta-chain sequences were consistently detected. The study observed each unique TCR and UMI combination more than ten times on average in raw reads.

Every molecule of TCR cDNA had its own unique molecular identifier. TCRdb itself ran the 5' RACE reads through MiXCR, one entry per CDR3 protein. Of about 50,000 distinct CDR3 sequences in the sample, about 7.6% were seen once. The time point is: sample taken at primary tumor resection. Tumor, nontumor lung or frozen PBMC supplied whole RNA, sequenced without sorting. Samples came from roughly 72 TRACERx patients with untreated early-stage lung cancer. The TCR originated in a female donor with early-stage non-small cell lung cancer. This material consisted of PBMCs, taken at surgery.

CDR3 in amino acids: CASRTSDLNSYEQYF. In DNA form, the CDR3 reads TGTGCCAGCCGCACTAGCGACTTAAACTCCTACGAGCAGTACTTC. J is TRBJ2-7 and V is TRBV2; 7 positions agree with TRBD2. The CDR3 has 15 residues. The V gene end was trimmed by 8 bases and the J gene end by 0 bases; junction bases not matched to a gene: 10. CDR1 is SNHLY, CDR2 FYNNEI, per germline.